The T cell receptor beta chain under discussion was sequenced for a study of CD8 T cells in Susac syndrome. After extraction with the RNeasy kit, 0.5 to 1 ug of the RNA was reverse transcribed using random hexamers. Multiplex PCR with immunoSEQ amplified the TCR beta CDR3 across 54 Vbeta and 13 Jbeta. TCRdb re-called the immunoSEQ multiplex PCR reads through MiXCR, storing one row per CDR3 protein. The table includes 65,000 to 90,000 distinct CDR3 sequences, approximately 94% detected once. Deletions cut 1 base from V and 7 bases from J, with 20 bases between. The CDR3 is made up of 16 amino acids. Germline CDR1 is LGHNT and CDR2 is FRNRAP. Sequencing targeted TCR beta in blood CD8+ and CD4+ T cells. Multiple sclerosis controls were treatment-naive patients with stable or active relapsing-remitting disease. Negative magnetic isolation gave CD8+ and CD4+ cells; FACS enriched CD8+ TEMRA.

V gene TRBV12-5 combines with J gene TRBJ2-7, with D possibly being TRBD1 or TRBD2 (6 bases each). This TCR was recovered from a human donor with multiple sclerosis. The sequenced sample was CD8+ T cells from PBMCs. Here the CDR3 DNA reads TGTGCTAGTGGTTTGGGCCCGGACATCCCGGGGGCGGAGCAGTACTTC. It specifies CASGLGPDIPGAEQYF.